The 5 T cell receptor beta chains in this list originate from one sample, sequenced in a study of long-term antiretroviral therapy in people with HIV. Run at survey level, the immunoSEQ assay was version v3.0. Profiling relied on immunoSEQ multiplex PCR, and the TCRdb table lists in-frame clones only, not all of them. The sample holds tens of thousands of clones, 84% seen once. The specimen was unsorted PBMCs, collected 0.5 years before starting antiretroviral therapy. The receptors stem from a man aged 40-50 years with HIV.

This chain joins TRBV6-5 and TRBJ2-1; D is unresolved. Trimming stripped 4 bases from V and 0 bases from J, with 13 bases between. The CDR3 spans 16 residues. The V gene's germline CDR1 is MNHEY and CDR2 SVGAGI. CDR3 nucleotide sequence: TGTGCCAGCAGTTGGATGGTAGCCAGCTCCTACAATGAGCAGTTCTTC. This gives the protein CASSWMVASSYNEQFF.

The CDR3 protein is CASSRLGGGIYEQYF. CDR3 sequence (DNA): TGTGCCAGCAGTCGACTGGGCGGGGGAATCTACGAGCAGTACTTC. V gene TRBV5-6 combines with J gene TRBJ2-7; 7 bases fit TRBD2. The CDR3 totals 15 residues. CDR1 is SGHDT and CDR2 is YYEEEE in the germline V gene. V was clipped by 5 bases and J by 3 bases; unmatched bases: 11.

This chain uses TRBV11-2 with TRBJ1-1, with D tentatively TRBD1 (6 bases). The CDR3 has 11 amino acids. Germline assignment: CDR1 SGHAT and CDR2 FQNNGV. V was pared by 5 bases and J by 11 bases, with 12 bases between. CDR3 DNA: TGTGCCAGCAGCCTTACAGGGAGGGCTTTCTTT. Its protein is CASSLTGRAFF.

The V and J genes are TRBV5-1 and TRBJ1-3; the match to TRBD1 covers 7 bases. The CDR3 runs to 15 residues. The J segment lost 1 base and the V segment lost 4 bases, leaving 5 bases of the junction unmatched. Per the germline V gene, CDR1 is SGHRS and CDR2 is YFSETQ. CDR3 in amino acids: CASSQGQPSGNTIYF. The CDR3 DNA reads as TGCGCCAGCAGCCAGGGACAGCCTTCTGGAAACACCATATATTTT.

The V call is TRBV30, the J call TRBJ2-1, with 8 nucleotides matching TRBD1. CDR3 length equals 18 residues. Trimming removed 1 base from V and 0 bases from J; junction bases left unmatched: 11. Germline CDR1 GTSNPN, CDR2 SVGIG (reference sequence). CDR3 amino acids: CAWSGSAGGGLSYNEQFF. CDR3 coding DNA: TGTGCCTGGAGTGGGTCGGCAGGGGGCGGCCTCTCCTACAATGAGCAGTTCTTC.